The present T cell receptor beta chain was sequenced within a study of T cells in tumors after PD-1 blockade. Background on the study: During anti-PD-1 treatment, some patients continued daily vismodegib 150 mg.

J lost 6 bases, V lost 7 bases, and 12 bases had no gene match. The CDR3 spans 15 residues. Germline CDR1 is LNHDA and CDR2 is SQIVND (reference sequence). Profiled with immunoSEQ multiplex PCR; TCRdb holds only in-frame clones, not every one. The table has tens of thousands of clones, 65% to 80% seen once; the top ten hold over 7.5%. Input was roughly 616 ng to 6,004 ng of genomic DNA from tumor or blood. The rearrangement joins TRBV19 to TRBJ1-5, with TRBD1 matching 7 bases. The material was PBMCs, obtained before anti-PD-1 therapy. This sequence originates from a human donor with advanced basal cell or squamous cell carcinoma (not recorded which). CDR3 nucleotides: TGTGCCAGTACTCCTCAGGGCAGGGGGGCTCAGCCCCAGCATTTT. Translation gives CASTPQGRGAQPQHF.